A single sample is the source of the 17 T cell receptor beta chains below, sequenced in a study of blood T cell repertoires in COVID-19. Profiled with immunoSEQ multiplex PCR; TCRdb holds only in-frame clones, not every one. The sample lists about 130,000 clones, about nine tenths occurring once. Material for sequencing was PBMCs or T cells enriched from blood (not recorded which). Receptor source: a man aged 50 or older who had recovered from COVID-19.

J is TRBJ2-5 and V is TRBV28, with a weak D call TRBD2 (6 bases). The CDR3 totals 15 residues. Germline-derived CDR1 and CDR2 are MDHEN and SYDVKM. V gave up 6 bases and J gave up 4 bases, with 18 bases separating them. The CDR3 protein is CASSHHSGVGETQYF. The CDR3 coding sequence is TGTGCCAGCAGCCATCATTCGGGGGTGGGAGAGACCCAGTACTTC.

The V call is TRBV4-3, the J call TRBJ1-4; 10 positions match TRBD1. From germline, CDR1 is LGHNA and CDR2 YSLEER. This CDR3 has 15 residues. The V and J ends lost 1 base and 8 bases, in that order; junction bases with no gene match: 4. The CDR3 nucleotides read TGCGCCAGCAGCCAAGGGGGGACAGGGGACGAAAAACTGTTTTTT. Translated: CASSQGGTGDEKLFF.

Only a few counts were recorded for this clone. The chain is built from TRBV20-1 and TRBJ2-7; weak D call: TRBD1 (7 bases). Germline V gene data show CDR1 as DFQATT and CDR2 as SNEGSKA (reference sequence). This CDR3 has 11 residues. Trimming stripped 6 bases from V and 7 bases from J, with 13 bases between. The CDR3 DNA follows: TGCAGTGCGGAGGGGACAGTAGAGCAGTACTTC. This gives the protein CSAEGTVEQYF.

The chain carries TRBV7-9 and TRBJ2-1; 12 nucleotides line up with TRBD2. Germline V gene sequence: CDR1 SEHNR, CDR2 FQNEAQ (reference sequence). This CDR3 comprises 16 residues. The V segment lost 5 bases and the J segment 7 bases; nucleotides outside the gene matches: 9. CDR3 in amino acids: CASSPWTSGIGNEQFF. In nucleotides, the CDR3 is TGTGCCAGCAGCCCTTGGACTAGCGGGATCGGTAATGAGCAGTTCTTC.

The V gene is TRBV11-2, the J gene TRBJ1-4; TRBD1 matches at 9 bases. CDR3 length: 16 residues. The germline V gene encodes CDR1 SGHAT and CDR2 FQNNGV. J was trimmed by 7 bases and V by 5 bases; bases with no gene match: 11. This CDR3 reads CASSPRSGTGFEKLFF. As DNA, the CDR3 is TGTGCCAGCAGCCCACGTTCCGGGACAGGGTTTGAAAAACTGTTTTTT.

In its sample, this clone was seen a few times. The chain links TRBV4-3 to TRBJ2-1; possible D gene TRBD1, 6 bases. The CDR3 runs to 17 residues. V shed 0 bases and J shed 7 bases, with 19 bases lying between them. Germline CDR1 reads LGHNA; CDR2 reads YSLEER. CDR3 residues: CASSQDPGQGTPNEQFF. The DNA of the CDR3 is TGCGCCAGCAGCCAAGATCCGGGCCAGGGGACCCCAAATGAGCAGTTCTTC.

The chain couples TRBV5-1 to TRBJ1-1, with D hard to call. From germline, CDR1 is SGHRS and CDR2 YFSETQ. CDR3 length: 14 residues. V lost 3 bases and J 1 base, leaving 10 bases between the germline ends. The CDR3 region is CASSWSRQNTEAFF. Here the CDR3 DNA reads TGCGCCAGCAGCTGGTCGAGGCAGAACACTGAAGCTTTCTTT. The full variable domain, its missing parts supplied by reference TRBV5-1 and TRBJ1-1, is KAGVTQTPRYLIKTRGQQVTLSCSPISGHRSVSWYQQTPGQGLQFLFEYFSETQRNKGNFPGRFSGRQFSNSRSEMNVSTLELGDSALYLCASSWSRQNTEAFFGQGTRLTVV.

This clone was detected only once. The gene calls are TRBV7-9 and TRBJ2-5, with D perhaps matching TRBD1 (5 bases). The CDR3 is made up of 11 amino acids. Trimming removed 5 bases at V and 4 bases at J, with 5 bases between. CDR1 and CDR2 from the germline V gene are SEHNR and FQNEAQ (reference sequence). The CDR3 is CASSQGETQYF. CDR3 sequence (DNA): TGTGCCAGCAGCCAGGGAGAGACCCAGTACTTC.

The chain is built from TRBV28 and TRBJ1-4; the match to TRBD1 covers 7 bases. The CDR3 loop spans 16 amino acids. The junction had 5 bases not matched to a gene; V was cut back by 4 bases and J by 0 bases. Germline V gene lookup returns CDR1 MDHEN and CDR2 SYDVKM. This chain's CDR3 is CASSSSGQTTNEKLFF. As DNA, the CDR3 is TGTGCCAGCAGTTCATCGGGACAGACAACTAATGAAAAACTGTTTTTT.

The chain has TRBV29-1 and TRBJ2-3; 7 bases are a match to TRBD1. The germline V gene has CDR1 SQVTM and CDR2 ANQGSEA. V dropped 7 bases and J dropped 0; count of bases not matched to a gene: 4. The CDR3 covers 13 residues. This CDR3 reads CSGTGVSTDTQYF. In nucleotides, the CDR3 is TGCAGCGGTACAGGGGTTAGCACAGATACGCAGTATTTT.

V and J are TRBV4-1 and TRBJ1-4, with 8 positions matching TRBD1. CDR3 length: 19 amino acids. The germline V gene has CDR1 MGHRA and CDR2 YSYEKL. V was clipped by 1 base and J by 5 bases; unmatched bases: 15. CDR3 residues: CASSQVFSRQGFPNEKLFF. Written as DNA, the CDR3 is TGCGCCAGCAGCCAAGTTTTTTCGCGACAGGGGTTTCCAAATGAAAAACTGTTTTTT.

The table lists this clone with a few counts. DNA of the CDR3: TGTGCCACCCAGTTTGTGGGGGCGATCACAGATACGCAGTATTTT. It specifies CATQFVGAITDTQYF. The genes are TRBV7-2 and TRBJ2-3; a weak D match, TRBD1 (6 bases). V was clipped by 10 bases and J by 2 bases, with 19 bases between them. The length of the CDR3 is 15 residues. Germline CDR1 and CDR2: SGHTA and FQGNSA.

The chain recombines TRBV28 with TRBJ1-5, with 10 bases that match TRBD1. CDR1 is MDHEN and CDR2 is SYDVKM in the germline V gene. The length of the CDR3 is 16 residues. V was clipped by 6 bases and J by 5 bases; unmatched bases: 10. The CDR3 coding sequence is TGTGCCAGCAGCTATAAGGGACAGGGGTGGGATCAGCCCCAGCATTTT. This codes for CASSYKGQGWDQPQHF.

V gene TRBV7-9 combines with J gene TRBJ1-4, with 9 bases aligning to TRBD1. Germline CDR1 is SEHNR and CDR2 is FQNEAQ (reference sequence). The CDR3 extends over 15 amino acids. The V and J ends lost 5 bases and 4 bases, in that order; junction bases with no gene match: 5. The CDR3 protein is CASSPGTGYNEKLFF. Here the CDR3 DNA reads TGTGCCAGCAGCCCCGGGACAGGGTATAATGAAAAACTGTTTTTT.

This chain uses TRBV6-5 with TRBJ1-2; 8 bases agree with TRBD1. CDR3 length: 14 residues. Germline loops: CDR1 MNHEY, CDR2 SVGAGI. The ends lost 7 bases at V and 3 bases at J; junction bases unmatched: 7. CDR3 DNA: TGTGCCAGCAAGCGGACAGGGTGGGACTATGGCTACACCTTC. This encodes CASKRTGWDYGYTF.

The gene calls are TRBV6-6 and TRBJ1-2; D gene ambiguous. Germline V gene lookup returns CDR1 MNHNY and CDR2 SVGAGI (reference sequence). The CDR3 is 16 amino acids. Trimming pared 1 base from V and 7 bases from J, leaving 19 bases between. DNA of the CDR3: TGTGCCAGCAGTTACTATTCAGCGGGGATGTTAGGTGGCTACACCTTC. This translates into CASSYYSAGMLGGYTF.

This clone appeared a single time. The chain uses TRBV5-4 and TRBJ1-1; D gene ambiguous. Germline lookup yields CDR1 SGHNT and CDR2 YYREEE (reference sequence). The CDR3 contains 14 residues. Trimming removed 0 bases from V and 5 bases from J, with 11 bases in between. As DNA, the CDR3 is TGTGCCAGCAGCTTGGGGCAGGTATATACTGAAGCTTTCTTT. The encoded protein is CASSLGQVYTEAFF.